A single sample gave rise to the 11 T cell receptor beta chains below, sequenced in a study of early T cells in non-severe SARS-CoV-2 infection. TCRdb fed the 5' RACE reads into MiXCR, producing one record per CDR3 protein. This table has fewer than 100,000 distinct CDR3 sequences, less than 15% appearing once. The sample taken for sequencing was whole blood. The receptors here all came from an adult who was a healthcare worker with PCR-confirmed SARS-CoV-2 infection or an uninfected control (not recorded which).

The chain's CDR3 is CASSEKGRVGQFF. As DNA, the CDR3 is TGTGCCAGCAGTGAAAAAGGCAGGGTGGGGCAGTTCTTC. The chain combines TRBV6-1 with TRBJ2-1; maybe TRBD1 (5 bases). V was shortened by 2 bases and J by 12 bases, with 14 bases between the two germline ends. The CDR3 has 13 residues. Germline V gives CDR1 MNHNS, CDR2 SASEGT.

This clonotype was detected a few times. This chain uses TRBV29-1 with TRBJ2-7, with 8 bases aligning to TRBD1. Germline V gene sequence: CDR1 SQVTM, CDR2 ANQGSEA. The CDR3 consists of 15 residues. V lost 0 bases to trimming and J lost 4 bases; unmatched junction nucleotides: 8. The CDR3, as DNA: TGCAGCGTTGAAGATCGGCGCAGGGGGCTTTACGAGCAGTACTTC. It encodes CSVEDRRRGLYEQYF.

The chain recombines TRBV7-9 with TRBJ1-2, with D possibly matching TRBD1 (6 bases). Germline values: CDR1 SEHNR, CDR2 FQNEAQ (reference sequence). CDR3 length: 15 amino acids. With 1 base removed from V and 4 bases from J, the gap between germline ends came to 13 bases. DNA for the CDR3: TGTGCCAGCAGCTTAGAGGGGGTTTTGGGCTATGGCTACACCTTC. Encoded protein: CASSLEGVLGYGYTF.

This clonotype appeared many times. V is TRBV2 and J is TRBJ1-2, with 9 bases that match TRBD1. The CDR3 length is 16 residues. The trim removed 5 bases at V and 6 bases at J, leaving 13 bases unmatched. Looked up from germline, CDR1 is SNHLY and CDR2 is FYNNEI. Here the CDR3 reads CASSNEGGDRVNGYTF. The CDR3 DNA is TGTGCCAGCAGTAACGAGGGGGGGGACAGGGTAAATGGCTACACCTTC.

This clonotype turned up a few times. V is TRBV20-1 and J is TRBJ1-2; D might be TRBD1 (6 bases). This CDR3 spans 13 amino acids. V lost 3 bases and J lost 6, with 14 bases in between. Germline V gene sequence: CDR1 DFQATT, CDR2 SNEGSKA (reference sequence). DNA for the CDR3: TGCAGTGCTAGGGGGGCAGGGGCAAATGGCTACACCTTC. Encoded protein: CSARGAGANGYTF.

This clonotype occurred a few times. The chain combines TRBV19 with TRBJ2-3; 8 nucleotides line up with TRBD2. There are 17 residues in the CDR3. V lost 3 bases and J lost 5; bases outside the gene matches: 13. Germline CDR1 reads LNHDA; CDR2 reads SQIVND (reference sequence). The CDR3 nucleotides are TGTGCCAGTAGTATCCGGCGGGGGGATGGGGTTGAAGATACGCAGTATTTT. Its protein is CASSIRRGDGVEDTQYF.

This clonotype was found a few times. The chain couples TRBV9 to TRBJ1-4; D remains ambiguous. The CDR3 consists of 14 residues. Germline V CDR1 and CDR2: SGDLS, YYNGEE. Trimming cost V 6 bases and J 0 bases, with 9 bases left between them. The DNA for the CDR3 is TGTGCCAGCAACACCGGTGCAACTAATGAAAAACTGTTTTTT. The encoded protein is CASNTGATNEKLFF.

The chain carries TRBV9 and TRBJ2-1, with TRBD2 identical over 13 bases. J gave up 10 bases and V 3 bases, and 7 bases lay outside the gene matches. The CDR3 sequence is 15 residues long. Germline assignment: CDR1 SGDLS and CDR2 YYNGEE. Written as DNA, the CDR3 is TGTGCCAGCAGCGCTACTAGCGGGGGGGTACGCGAGCAGTTCTTC. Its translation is CASSATSGGVREQFF.

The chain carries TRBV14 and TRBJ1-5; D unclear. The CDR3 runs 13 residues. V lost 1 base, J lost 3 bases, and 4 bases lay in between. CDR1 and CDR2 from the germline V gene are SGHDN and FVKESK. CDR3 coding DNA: TGTGCCAGCAGCCAAGTAACCAATCAGCCCCAGCATTTT. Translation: CASSQVTNQPQHF.

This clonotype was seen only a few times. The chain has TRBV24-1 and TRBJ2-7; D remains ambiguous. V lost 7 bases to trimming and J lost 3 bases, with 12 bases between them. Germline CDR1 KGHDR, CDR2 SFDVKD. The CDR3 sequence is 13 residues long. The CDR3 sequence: CATSDDLNYEQYF. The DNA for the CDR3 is TGTGCCACCAGCGACGACCTGAACTACGAGCAGTACTTC.

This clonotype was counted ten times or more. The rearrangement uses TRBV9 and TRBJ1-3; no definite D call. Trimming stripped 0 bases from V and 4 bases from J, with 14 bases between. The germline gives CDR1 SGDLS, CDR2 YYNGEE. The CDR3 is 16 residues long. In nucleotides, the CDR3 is TGTGCCAGCAGCGTAGCGGAGGGAGGCCTCGGAAACACCATATATTTT. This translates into CASSVAEGGLGNTIYF.